The entry below gives a single T cell receptor beta chain sequence along with its context. Its antigen target is currently unknown. Per-base quality was not reported, and no clone a single base away is much larger than it. Trimming removed 0 bases from V and 3 bases from J; the gene matches leave 7 bases unexplained. For CDR1 and CDR2, the germline V gene (reference sequence) lists SGHKS and YYEKEE. Spanning cysteine to phenylalanine, the CDR3 consists of 16 amino acids. Just CDR3 DNA is preserved here, 48 bases in frame from base 1. This sample was taken from a study of cytomegalovirus exposure and HLA in healthy donors (TCRdb year 2017). Broadly, across the study: An earlier analysis of some 600 of the donors reported approximately 280 Gb of sequence data and approximately 120 million unique TCR beta sequences obtained from 180 million or so T cells. About 320 gigabases of sequencing data and approximately 85 million unique TCR sequences were included in an early release covering 550 to 650 HLA-typed donors. Of the approximately 400 genotyped donors, about 80% fell in the genetic ancestry cluster associated with self-reported Caucasian donors. The study was designed to test whether signatures of past pathogen exposure could be identified by cataloging public T cell receptors. The study profiled the T cell repertoires of 666 subjects by immunosequencing and related them to cytomegalovirus serostatus. In addition to the first cohort of 666 subjects, a separate validation cohort of about 120 different subjects was used. High-throughput TCR immunosequencing, statistical association of individual TCRs with disease status, and machine learning were combined to predict cytomegalovirus infection status. A later analysis re-analyzed previously published TCR beta repertoires from approximately 700 donors and added high-resolution HLA genotyping to study TCR occurrence patterns. Rather than drawing on any new phenotypic data, the later analysis identified candidate immune exposures from TCR beta sequences and the way those sequences occurred across donors. To decide whether each TCR beta V gene segment behaved as functional or pseudogenic, an earlier analysis of fewer than 750 of the donors relied on high-throughput TCR beta sequencing. Donor age, sex, ethnicity and CMV serostatus were compiled together with the repertoire data. A later genetic analysis took genome-wide SNP genotypes for about three fifths of the roughly 670 donors and used that subset as a discovery cohort. Every repertoire in the discovery cohort had been generated on one and the same sequencing platform. HLA typing covered class I and class II loci at four-digit resolution. The number of typed donors differed by locus: 629-630 for A, B, C, DRB1 and DQB1; 522 for DQA1; about 600 for DPA1; and 400 to 480 for DPB1. Four or five DR-DQ haplotypes were handled as single units for association and clustering because linkage in the cohort was strong. Among 300 to 500 genotyped donors of the cohort, an average of around 250,000 unique TCR beta nucleotide sequences was sequenced per donor, of which 15% to 20% were non-productive. The study at large found these results: In vitro tests confirmed that a few of the cytomegalovirus-associated TCR beta chains recognize cytomegalovirus antigens. Correlated functional status among segregating V segments might reflect linkage disequilibrium, but an unknown experimental factor could not be ruled out. Sequencing depth was assumed to be roughly uniform across donors in the presence/absence analyses, though that assumption may not hold. A later genetic analysis reported fewer N-insertions in productive TCRs among donors in an Asian-associated ancestry cluster than the approximately 670-donor mean. Some IMGT-functional V segments, including TRBV6-2 and TRBV6-3, could not be told apart with the 87-base-pair reads, so those segments were excluded. In a later analysis, 15,000 to 20,000 TCR beta sequences were associated with specific HLA alleles at a false discovery rate of 0.05. Because HLA typing was missing for some donors at each locus, association tests included only the typed subset. In an earlier analysis of around 600 of the donors, most TCR beta V segments appeared in productive rearrangements about 90% or about 30% of the time, broadly matching IMGT annotations. Most TCR sequences were seen in very few donors, while some public TCRs were found in many individuals. The classifier was reported to diagnose cytomegalovirus status with high specificity and sensitivity in both the original and validation cohorts. A total of about 180 TCR beta chains were listed by the study as associated with cytomegalovirus. Most CMV-associated TCR beta chains appeared to be HLA-restricted in a later analysis, and the HLA associations seemed to be driven largely by CMV exposure. A further reported finding was that TCR beta sequences accurately predicted the HLA-A and HLA-B alleles for most subjects in the first cohort. Compared with equally common non-associated chains, HLA-associated TCR beta chains in a later analysis were more clonally expanded and had lower generation probabilities. Immune exposure information for the cohort was limited to CMV serostatus. According to a later analysis, parvovirus B19, influenza, CMV and Epstein-Barr virus appeared linked to several top co-occurrence clusters. The authors suggested that the approach could potentially be extended to other disease states and immunological phenotypes. This cohort had only TCR beta chains sequenced, and the lack of alpha or paired-chain data limited which features could be detected. Some 15 rarely observed V segments, including chromosome 9 orphons, were excluded from the earlier analysis of several hundred of the donors because counts were too low. A cluster of highly shared sequence variants was judged likely to represent a technical artifact of the sequencing pipeline. In a later analysis, TCR association rates were found to vary across HLA loci, with the most associated TCRs seen for DRB1 alleles and the fewest for HLA-C alleles. V-gene and J-gene trimming of TCR beta chains was associated with a missense DCLRE1C variant in a later genetic analysis, and the association was replicated in an independent cohort. Strong co-occurrence of HLA alleles, especially DR and DQ, made assigning TCR associations to individual alleles difficult.

To prepare the library, the immunoSEQ multiplex PCR assay was applied. A mixture of 60 forward primers for TCR Vbeta segments and 13 reverse primers for TCR Jbeta segments was used in the multiplex PCR. Amplification of the CDR3 region of rearranged TCR beta genes was performed with a multiplex PCR assay on genomic DNA. The amplified TCR beta libraries were sequenced on the Illumina HiSeq System as 87-base-pair reads. The authors processed their data as follows. A later analysis tallied approximately 87 million unique TCR beta chains across the roughly 610 repertoires, and around 10 million of those chains were shared by two or more donors. To remove PCR and sequencing errors, raw reads were error-corrected and collapsed into unique sequences using a nearest-neighbor algorithm that merged closely related sequences. CDR3 sequences were aligned to IMGT reference sequences to assign V, D and J gene segments. For a sequence to be retained, at least a six-nucleotide match to both a V gene segment and a J gene segment was required. Rearrangements were called productive when the CDR3 lacked stop codons and stayed in frame with V and J; all others were non-productive. Following IMGT convention, CDR3 was defined as the stretch from the second conserved V-encoded cysteine to the conserved J-encoded phenylalanine. Sequences without an unambiguous match to a single V gene segment were excluded from the earlier analysis of almost 600 of the donors. In an earlier analysis of a few hundred of the donors, V segments were called functional above 56.7% productive rearrangements and were called segregating when the between-donor standard deviation exceeded 5%. A statistical classification framework was built for diagnosing cytomegalovirus status from the catalog of TCR beta chain sequences. In a later analysis, V and J genes were assigned by comparing TCR nucleotide sequences against IMGT/GENE-DB human TR gene sequences. The TCRdist pipeline was used in a later analysis to assign CDR3 sequences and most-parsimonious VDJ recombination scenarios. A later analysis defined each TCR beta chain by its CDR3 amino acid sequence plus V-gene family, and excluded reads lacking a unique V-gene family. In a later analysis, 450 to 600 highly shared, low-generation-probability nucleotide sequences were removed to address suspected cross-contamination and a sequencing artifact. In a later analysis, a clonal expansion index was calculated for each public chain from normalized within-repertoire ranks of inferred template counts. A later analysis computed generation probabilities with a VDJ recombination model fitted to out-of-frame rearrangements, and checked the results against IGoR. In a later analysis, hypergeometric tests were used to score TCR-TCR, TCR-HLA and TCR-CMV co-occurrence, with a repertoire-size bias correction applied to TCR pairs. False discovery rates were estimated in a later analysis by permuting HLA or CMV assignments 20 times. In a later analysis, co-occurring TCRs were grouped using DBSCAN, and TCRdist sequence similarity was added for clustering within HLA-allele-positive subsets. Repertoires with fewer than 30,000 or more than 120,000 public chains were left out of co-occurrence clustering, as were four to six repertoires with anomalous nucleotide sharing. Sourced from immuneACCESS, this table was stored by TCRdb with only in-frame sequences that have V and J called. A share of the clones is absent; for the studies checked, an unresolved V gene accounts for under half, and the remainder has no known explanation. From that table come the V and J calls and clone size; the DNA was used to work out D and trimming. This sample gives under 200,000 clones in total; 70% to 90% of them show up just once. 5.5% to 8% of the sample lies in the top ten.

The cohort comprised under 700 healthy bone marrow donors. All cohort members were sampled while nominally healthy, although unrecorded immune exposures were likely present. The donor tested CMV seropositive, placing the donor among the 290 or so seropositive members of the cohort. A peripheral blood sample was collected from each donor, and TCR beta sequencing was performed on peripheral blood mononuclear cells. The Qiagen DNeasy Blood Extraction Kit was used to extract genomic DNA from the blood cell samples. The chain uses TRBV5-5 and TRBJ1-2, with TRBD1 matching 8 junction bases. Sequencing input: PBMCs. This sequence originates from a woman between 25 and 40 years old in good health and CMV-seropositive. The CDR3 loop reads CASSLGTGTGDYGYTF. Read as DNA, the sequence is TGTGCCAGCAGCTTGGGGACCGGGACAGGAGACTATGGCTACACCTTC.